The clone carrying this T cell receptor beta chain was picked up a small number of times. What it binds is not known. This entry is derived from a study of identical twins. Regarding the study as a whole: Cord blood beta clonotypes present at high abundance carried fewer insertions; no such pattern appeared in memory repertoires.

V dropped 2 bases and J dropped 5; count of bases not matched to a gene: 6. CDR3 size: 16 residues. CDR1 is ENHRY and CDR2 is SYGVKD in the germline V gene. The authors used template switching to add a universal primer site and gave cDNA unique molecular identifiers. TCRdb reanalysed the 5' RACE reads using MiXCR and keeps one entry per CDR3 protein. The data show about 200,000 distinct CDR3 sequences, with around 6.8% seen just once and less than 2% held by the top ten. The same data also went into a second study, on yellow fever vaccine responses in identical twins.

The genes are TRBV10-3 and TRBJ2-5; 12 nucleotides line up with TRBD1. The source material was memory (CD45RO+) T cells sorted from blood. This receptor was obtained from a woman aged 18-30 years in good health. CDR3 sequence reads: CAISEPGQGAGETQYF. DNA for the CDR3: TGTGCCATCAGTGAGCCGGGACAGGGGGCGGGTGAGACCCAGTACTTC.